The entry below gives a single TCR beta chain sequence along with its context. The entry originates in a study of T cell changes during pregnancy in multiple sclerosis. This CDR3 is built from 17 residues. The V end was cut by 0 bases, the J end by 1 base, with 13 bases between. Germline V gives CDR1 SGHRS, CDR2 YFSETQ. The table came from immunoSEQ multiplex PCR; TCRdb's copy has only in-frame clones and leaves some out. Of about 57,000 clones in the sample, approximately 91% are singletons; the top ten hold about 1.7%. This chain connects TRBV5-1 to TRBJ2-2; maybe TRBD1 (6 bases). Sequenced material: peripheral blood, taken after pregnancy. The sequence derives from a female donor with multiple sclerosis, enrolled in a pregnancy study. DNA of the CDR3: TGCGCCAGCAGCTTGGCGCCACTGGGACAGAACACCGGGGAGCTGTTTTTT. Translating gives CASSLAPLGQNTGELFF.